This T cell receptor beta chain is drawn from a study of cytomegalovirus exposure and HLA in healthy donors. The germline gives CDR1 SGDLS, CDR2 YYNGEE. V lost 1 base and J lost 9, with 11 bases in between. This CDR3 comprises 13 residues. Generated by immunoSEQ multiplex PCR, the TCRdb table keeps only in-frame clones and is missing some. Of about 280,000 clones in the sample, roughly 90% are singletons; the top ten hold approximately 0.95%. This chain links TRBV9 with TRBJ2-1; tentative D call: TRBD1 (5 bases). Sequenced material: PBMCs. The source is a woman younger than 30 in good health and CMV-seronegative. CDR3 sequence reads: CASSVLGQGEQFF. The CDR3 DNA sequence: TGTGCCAGCAGCGTACTGGGGCAGGGTGAGCAGTTCTTC.